This entry lists 9 T cell receptor beta chains sequenced from one sample in a study of OX40 agonist ivuxolimab in advanced cancers. Measured with immunoSEQ multiplex PCR; TCRdb has only the in-frame clones, and not every one. This table holds roughly 65,000 clones, 85% to 90% found once. Here the sequenced sample was CD4+ or CD8+ T cells sorted from blood, taken in a trial of the OX40 agonist ivuxolimab. These receptor sequences come from an adult with an advanced solid tumor such as melanoma, head and neck, liver or kidney cancer.

This chain connects TRBV28 to TRBJ1-1; no clear D gene. CDR1 MDHEN and CDR2 SYDVKM come from the germline V gene. The V and J ends lost 6 bases and 5 bases respectively, with 10 bases between them. There are 12 residues in the CDR3. CDR3 in DNA: TGTGCCAGCAGCAGTGGATGGACTGAAGCTTTCTTT. It is translated as CASSSGWTEAFF.

The V gene is TRBV7-2, the J gene TRBJ2-3; 7 positions agree with TRBD2. The CDR3 consists of 14 residues. Trimming cost V 8 bases and J 4 bases; bases outside gene matches: 9. Per the germline V gene, CDR1 is SGHTA and CDR2 is FQGNSA. Here the CDR3 reads CASRVALAPDTQYF. CDR3 nucleotides: TGTGCCAGCCGTGTGGCACTAGCGCCAGATACGCAGTATTTT. The full variable domain, its missing parts supplied by reference TRBV7-2 and TRBJ2-3, is GAGVSQSPSNKVTEKGKDVELRCDPISGHTALYWYRQSLGQGLEFLIYFQGNSAPDKSGLPSDRFSAERTGGSVSTLTIQRTQQEDSAVYLCASRVALAPDTQYFGPGTRLTVL.

This clone was picked up a small number of times. The CDR3 region is CASSTGHGSYNEQFF. The CDR3 nucleotides read TGTGCCAGCAGCACCGGACACGGCTCCTACAATGAGCAGTTCTTC. The chain recombines TRBV7-6 with TRBJ2-1; D possibly corresponds to TRBD1 (5 bases). Between the trimmed V and J ends, which lost 5 bases and 0 bases, there was a span of 11 bases. CDR1 and CDR2 from the germline V gene are SGHVS and FNYEAQ. The length of the CDR3 is 15 residues.

This chain links TRBV19 with TRBJ1-1; D may be TRBD1 (6 bases). Trimming shortened V by 6 bases and J by 1 base, and 15 bases separated the two germline ends. The CDR3 extends over 15 amino acids. The germline V gene has CDR1 LNHDA and CDR2 SQIVND (reference sequence). CDR3 sequence (DNA): TGTGCCAGTAGGCGTACAGGACAGAGGAACACTGAAGCTTTCTTT. Amino acid sequence: CASRRTGQRNTEAFF. The full variable domain, rest sourced from reference TRBV19 and TRBJ1-1, is DGGITQSPKYLFRKEGQNVTLSCEQNLNHDAMYWYRQDPGQGLRLIYYSQIVNDFQKGDIAEGYSVSREKKESFPLTVTSAQKNPTAFYLCASRRTGQRNTEAFFGQGTRLTVV.

The chain uses TRBV2 and TRBJ1-4; D is ambiguous. This CDR3 comprises 14 residues. In germline, CDR1 is SNHLY, CDR2 FYNNEI. V lost 6 bases, J lost 0 bases, and 8 bases lay in between. The CDR3 sequence is CASRVRSTNEKLFF. Here the CDR3 DNA reads TGTGCCAGCAGGGTCAGATCAACTAATGAAAAACTGTTTTTT.

V usage is TRBV9 and J usage is TRBJ1-1, with 7 bases aligning to TRBD1. This CDR3 has 19 amino acids. From germline, CDR1 is SGDLS and CDR2 YYNGEE. After removal of 0 bases from V and 0 bases from J, the junction contained 14 bases not matched to a gene. DNA for the CDR3: TGTGCCAGCAGCGTAGCTACATGGACAGGTGCCTCGTTGAACACTGAAGCTTTCTTT. As protein: CASSVATWTGASLNTEAFF.

The chain employs TRBV14 and TRBJ1-6; D is unclear. The CDR3 spans 13 residues. Germline lookup yields CDR1 SGHDN and CDR2 FVKESK. V was clipped by 3 bases and J by 4 bases, with 4 bases between them. CDR3 sequence: CASSQGYNSPLHF. CDR3 nucleotides: TGTGCCAGCAGCCAGGGGTATAATTCACCCCTCCACTTT.

This clone appeared once. The rearrangement joins TRBV5-1 to TRBJ1-2; 8 bases fit TRBD1. The V gene end was trimmed by 0 bases and the J gene end by 7 bases; junction bases not matched to a gene: 5. The length of the CDR3 is 14 residues. The V gene's germline CDR1 is SGHRS and CDR2 YFSETQ. This chain's CDR3 is CASSLATGEGGYTF. The CDR3 bases are TGCGCCAGCAGCTTGGCGACAGGGGAAGGTGGCTACACCTTC. Using reference TRBV5-1 and TRBJ1-2 for the parts outside the CDR3, the full variable domain is KAGVTQTPRYLIKTRGQQVTLSCSPISGHRSVSWYQQTPGQGLQFLFEYFSETQRNKGNFPGRFSGRQFSNSRSEMNVSTLELGDSALYLCASSLATGEGGYTFGSGTRLTVV.

This clone was found a few times. V gene TRBV9 combines with J gene TRBJ2-3; TRBD2 matches 15 bases. J was trimmed by 4 bases and V by 1 base; bases with no gene match: 16. This CDR3 comprises 21 residues. Germline CDR1 reads SGDLS; CDR2 reads YYNGEE. The CDR3 coding sequence is TGTGCCAGCAGCGTATTTGCAGGTGGACTAGCGGGAGGGGCCGTAGCAGATACGCAGTATTTT. Its translation: CASSVFAGGLAGGAVADTQYF.